The 17 T cell receptor beta chains below come from one sample, sequenced in a study of CD8+CD57+ T cells in acquired aplastic anemia. The sequenced patients had an expansion of CD8+CD57+ cells seen by flow cytometry. Using genomic DNA as the template, TCR beta VDJ and CDR3 profiling was carried out. TCRdb ran MiXCR on the reads and lists one entry per CDR3 protein. This repertoire shows roughly 180,000 distinct CDR3 sequences, 55% to 65% found once; its top ten account for about 42%. Sequenced sample: sorted CD4+, CD8+, or CD8+CD57+ T cells (not recorded which) from PBMCs. Source of these receptors: a human donor with aplastic anemia.

Of note for this clonotype: A much larger clone differs by one base, so this may be a read error. The genes are TRBV6-1 and TRBJ1-5; TRBD1 might be the D (6 bases). Per germline, CDR1 MNHNS and CDR2 SASEGT. This CDR3 contains 13 residues. In DNA, the CDR3 is TGTGCCGGAGGACAGAGTAGCAATCGGCCCCAGCATTTT. Translating it yields CAGGQSSNRPQHF.

This clonotype was detected many times. The genes are TRBV5-6 and TRBJ1-5; D is uncertain. The V gene lost 1 base and the J gene lost 1 base, with 12 bases spanning the gap. This CDR3 has 16 amino acids. The germline CDR1 and CDR2 sequences are SGHDT and YYEEEE. CDR3 coding DNA: TGTGCCAGCAGCTTGAACGGACGGTACAGCAATCAGCCCCAGCATTTT. Its translation is CASSLNGRYSNQPQHF.

The chain is built from TRBV5-5 and TRBJ2-7, with D perhaps TRBD1 (6 bases). V lost 0 bases and J lost 7, with 11 bases in between. The germline V gene encodes CDR1 SGHKS and CDR2 YYEKEE (reference sequence). The CDR3 has 13 residues. The CDR3 DNA follows: TGTGCCAGCAGCTTGGCCCCAGGGGAAGAGCAGTACTTC. Translation gives CASSLAPGEEQYF.

The chain links TRBV2 to TRBJ2-7; no definite D call. This CDR3 contains 13 residues. Trimming removed 6 bases at V and 0 bases at J, with 9 bases between. Germline CDR1 reads SNHLY; CDR2 reads FYNNEI. The CDR3 protein is CASSENTSYEQYF. For the CDR3, the DNA is TGTGCCAGCAGCGAAAATACCTCCTACGAGCAGTACTTC. The entire variable domain, with the rest obtained from reference TRBV2 and TRBJ2-7, is as follows: EPEVTQTPSHQVTQMGQEVILRCVPISNHLYFYWYRQILGQKVEFLVSFYNNEISEKSEIFDDQFSVERPDGSNFTLKIRSTKLEDSAMYFCASSENTSYEQYFGPGTRLTVT.

The gene calls are TRBV10-1 and TRBJ1-6, with 7 bases fitting TRBD1. The CDR3 covers 15 residues. With V trimmed by 3 bases and J by 9 bases, 8 bases remained unmatched. In germline, CDR1 is WNHNN, CDR2 SYGVQD (reference sequence). DNA of the CDR3: TGCGCCAGCAGTGAAGGGGGCAGGGTTGCTTCACCCCTCCACTTT. Encoded protein: CASSEGGRVASPLHF.

This chain links TRBV7-9 with TRBJ2-6; D may match TRBD1 or TRBD2 (5 bases each). This CDR3 spans 15 amino acids. Germline CDR1 reads SEHNR; CDR2 reads FQNEAQ (reference sequence). V gave up 5 bases and J gave up 1 base, with 9 bases separating them. CDR3 region: CASSPRGSGANVLTF. As DNA, the CDR3 is TGTGCCAGCAGCCCGAGGGGTTCTGGGGCCAACGTCCTGACTTTC. The complete variable domain, with remaining parts taken from reference TRBV7-9 and TRBJ2-6, reads DTGVSQNPRHKITKRGQNVTFRCDPISEHNRLYWYRQTLGQGPEFLTYFQNEAQLEKSRLLSDRFSAERPKGSFSTLEIQRTEQGDSAMYLCASSPRGSGANVLTFGAGSRLTVL.

This chain connects TRBV7-8 to TRBJ2-7, with TRBD1 identical over 10 bases. The V segment lost 5 bases and the J segment 7 bases; nucleotides outside the gene matches: 20. The length of the CDR3 is 18 residues. Germline CDR1 reads SGHVS; CDR2 reads FQNEAQ. The CDR3 here is CASSTTIGTGVSGIEQYF. The CDR3 nucleotides read TGTGCCAGCAGCACGACCATAGGGACAGGGGTTAGCGGGATTGAGCAGTACTTC.

The gene calls are TRBV7-2 and TRBJ2-3; perhaps TRBD2 as D (6 bases). CDR1 SGHTA and CDR2 FQGNSA come from the germline V gene. This CDR3 comprises 17 residues. Trimming pared 6 bases from V and 4 bases from J, leaving 23 bases between. CDR3 in amino acids: CASSPRGMASEADTQYF. In nucleotides, the CDR3 is TGTGCCAGCAGTCCTAGAGGGATGGCTAGCGAGGCAGATACGCAGTATTTT.

The V and J genes are TRBV7-9 and TRBJ2-5, with D hard to call. Germline V gene sequence: CDR1 SEHNR, CDR2 FQNEAQ (reference sequence). The CDR3 has 13 residues. The germline V and J ends were trimmed by 5 bases and 4 bases, with 11 bases remaining between them. The CDR3 loop is CASSPDLTETQYF. The DNA for the CDR3 is TGTGCCAGCAGCCCCGATCTGACAGAGACCCAGTACTTC.

The chain carries TRBV5-6 and TRBJ2-7; D is unclear. The CDR3 contains 12 residues. Germline CDR1 SGHDT, CDR2 YYEEEE. V was shortened by 3 bases and J by 6 bases, with 10 bases between the two germline ends. The CDR3 loop is CASSSSQPEQYF. As DNA, the CDR3 is TGTGCCAGCAGCTCCTCCCAGCCCGAGCAGTACTTC.

In its sample, this clonotype was seen many times. This chain links TRBV6-5 with TRBJ1-1, with a possible D match to TRBD1 (5 bases). V was trimmed by 2 bases and J by 7 bases, leaving 8 bases between them. The CDR3 is 12 residues long. In germline, CDR1 is MNHEY, CDR2 SVGAGI. This chain's CDR3 is CASSYGGNEAFF. CDR3 bases: TGTGCCAGCAGTTACGGGGGGAATGAAGCTTTCTTT.

CDR3 bases: TGTGCCTGGAGTGTACGGGGCACTGAAGCTTTCTTT. Amino acids: CAWSVRGTEAFF. V is TRBV30 and J is TRBJ1-1, with D unresolved. This CDR3 has 12 residues. V was clipped by 0 bases and J by 4 bases, with 6 bases between them. CDR1 and CDR2 (germline): GTSNPN, SVGIG (reference sequence). Filled out from reference TRBV30 and TRBJ1-1, the complete variable domain reads SQTIHQWPATLVQPVGSPLSLECTVEGTSNPNLYWYRQAAGRGLQLLFYSVGIGQISSEVPQNLSASRPQDRQFILSSKKLLLSDSGFYLCAWSVRGTEAFFGQGTRLTVV.

The chain couples TRBV14 to TRBJ2-3; D gene uncertain. Trimming pared 4 bases from V and 3 bases from J, leaving 14 bases between. The CDR3 runs 15 residues. Germline CDR1 is SGHDN and CDR2 is FVKESK. CDR3 in DNA: TGTGCCAGCAGCCCTACCCTCTCAGTTACAGATACGCAGTATTTT. Translating it yields CASSPTLSVTDTQYF.

V is TRBV24-1 and J is TRBJ2-1; 10 nucleotides agree with TRBD1. Germline values: CDR1 KGHDR, CDR2 SFDVKD. This CDR3 has 14 residues. V was clipped by 4 bases and J by 11 bases; unmatched bases: 7. CDR3 region: CATSDPGQGVKQFF. CDR3 DNA sequence: TGTGCCACCAGTGACCCTGGACAGGGGGTGAAGCAGTTCTTC.

The chain carries TRBV15 and TRBJ2-5, with 11 nucleotides matching TRBD1. J gave up 6 bases and V 0 bases, and 3 bases lay outside the gene matches. The CDR3 is made up of 15 amino acids. CDR1 is LNHNV and CDR2 is YYDKDF in the germline V gene (reference sequence). CDR3 coding DNA: TGTGCCACCAGCAGAGAAAGGGACAGGGGGAAGACCCAGTACTTC. This codes for CATSRERDRGKTQYF.

A note on this clonotype: Germline is not matched at one junction end, which may reflect a read error. The chain couples TRBV2 to TRBJ1-1, with TRBD1 as a possible D gene (6 bases). The CDR3 consists of 13 residues. CDR1 is SNHLY and CDR2 is FYNNEI in the germline V gene. In DNA form, the CDR3 reads TGTGCCAGCAGCGGACAGAAAAACACTGAAGCTCTCTTT. This codes for CASSGQKNTEALF.

The chain uses TRBV10-1 and TRBJ2-7; D is undetermined. The CDR3 has 13 residues. The V end was cut by 2 bases, the J end by 6 bases, with 11 bases between. Germline V CDR1 and CDR2: WNHNN, SYGVQD (reference sequence). The CDR3 loop reads CASSENAGSEQYF. The DNA of the CDR3 is TGCGCCAGCAGTGAGAATGCAGGTTCCGAGCAGTACTTC.